This T cell receptor beta chain was observed in a study of blood T cell repertoires in COVID-19. At the level of the study: The United States, Italy and Spain were the sources of the acute and convalescent COVID-19 samples. Sample material is recorded as cDNA or gDNA derived from T cells, B-cell-depleted T cells, or PBMCs.

Methods used by the authors: Amplification of reference gene primers was used by the study to estimate nucleated cell counts. This table comes from immunoSEQ multiplex PCR, and its TCRdb copy is limited to in-frame clones, with some not included. D and trimming come from the DNA, and the V and J calls and clone size come from that table. The sample holds about 220,000 clones, around 82% seen once. The V gene lost 0 bases and the J gene lost 7 bases, with 20 bases spanning the gap. CDR1 SGHRS and CDR2 YFSETQ come from the germline V gene. CDR3 size: 16 residues. Sequencing was performed on peripheral blood. The source of this sequence is a woman aged 80 or older with acute or convalescent COVID-19. V is TRBV5-1 and J is TRBJ2-7, with D maybe TRBD1 (6 bases). The CDR3 here is CASSLESGHRTGEQYF. CDR3 sequence (DNA): TGCGCCAGCAGCTTGGAGTCGGGACATAGGACGGGGGAGCAGTACTTC.